This TCR beta chain was recovered during a study of blood T cells in healthy people across ages. A sample-barcoded 5' primer and a J-beta primer mix were used in a second PCR of roughly 7 to 12 cycles. TCRdb ran MiXCR on the 5' RACE reads and lists one entry per CDR3 protein. Seen here are 1.5 million to 2 million distinct CDR3 sequences, roughly 52% observed once, and the top ten hold approximately 2.1%. Concerning this clonotype: Its specificity is not known.

Findings and caveats of the study: Estimates of total diversity, which came from one million sequenced T cells, were considered to be underestimates.

This CDR3 comprises 13 residues. Per germline, CDR1 DFQATT and CDR2 SNEGSKA (reference sequence). J was trimmed by 7 bases and V by 7 bases; bases with no gene match: 8. Sequencing was carried out using blood. This TCR was recovered from a woman aged 40-49 years in good health. The J gene is TRBJ1-2, the V gene TRBV20-1; 11 nucleotides match TRBD1. CDR3 residues: CSGGQGASFGYTF. The CDR3, as DNA: TGCAGTGGTGGACAGGGGGCGAGTTTTGGCTACACCTTC.